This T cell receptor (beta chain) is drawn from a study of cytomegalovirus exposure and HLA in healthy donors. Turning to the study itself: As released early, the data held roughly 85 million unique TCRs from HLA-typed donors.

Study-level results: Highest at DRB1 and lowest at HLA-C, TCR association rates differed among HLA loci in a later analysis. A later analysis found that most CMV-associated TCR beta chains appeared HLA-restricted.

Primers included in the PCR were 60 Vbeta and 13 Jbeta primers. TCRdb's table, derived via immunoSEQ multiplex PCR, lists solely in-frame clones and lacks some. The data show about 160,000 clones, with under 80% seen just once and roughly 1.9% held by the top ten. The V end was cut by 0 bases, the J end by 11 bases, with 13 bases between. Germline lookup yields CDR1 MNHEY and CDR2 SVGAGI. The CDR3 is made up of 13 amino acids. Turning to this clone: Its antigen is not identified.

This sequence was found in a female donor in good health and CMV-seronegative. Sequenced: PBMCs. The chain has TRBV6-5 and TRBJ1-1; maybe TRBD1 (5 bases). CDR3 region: CASSYSAGVWAFF. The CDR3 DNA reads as TGTGCCAGCAGTTACTCGGCGGGGGTGTGGGCTTTCTTT.